This T cell receptor (beta chain) was profiled in a study of blood T cell repertoires in COVID-19. Germline V CDR1 and CDR2: LGHNT, FRNRAP. J lost 4 bases, V lost 4 bases, and 8 bases had no gene match. This CDR3 region has 15 residues. Profiled with immunoSEQ multiplex PCR; TCRdb holds only in-frame clones, not every one. Seen here are around 120,000 clones, around 80% observed once, and the top ten hold around 1.9%. This chain joins TRBV12-5 and TRBJ2-5, with 8 positions matching TRBD1. The sequenced sample consisted of peripheral blood. This TCR was sampled from a man between 65 and 85 years old with acute or convalescent COVID-19. This chain's CDR3 is CASGSRSRGPETQYF. The CDR3 region has the DNA TGTGCTAGTGGTTCCCGGAGCAGGGGGCCAGAGACCCAGTACTTC.